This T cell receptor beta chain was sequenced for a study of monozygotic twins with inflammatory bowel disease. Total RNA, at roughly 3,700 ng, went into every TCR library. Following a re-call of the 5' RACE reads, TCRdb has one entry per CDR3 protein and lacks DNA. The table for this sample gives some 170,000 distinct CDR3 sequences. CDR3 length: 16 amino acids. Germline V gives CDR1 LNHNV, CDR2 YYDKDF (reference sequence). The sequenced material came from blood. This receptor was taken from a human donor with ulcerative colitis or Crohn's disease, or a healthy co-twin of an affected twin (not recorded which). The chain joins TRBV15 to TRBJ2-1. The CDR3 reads CATSRDHASSYNEQFF.